Listed here are 22 T cell receptor beta chains from one sample, sequenced in a study of cytomegalovirus exposure and HLA in healthy donors. This table comes from immunoSEQ multiplex PCR, and its TCRdb copy is limited to in-frame clones, with some not included. The sample holds around 130,000 clones, 85% to 90% seen once. Sequencing input: PBMCs. The receptor set was obtained from a woman younger than 45 in good health and CMV-seronegative.

The chain is built from TRBV7-3 and TRBJ2-2; D gene unclear. From germline, CDR1 is SGHTA and CDR2 FQGTGA. The V gene lost 4 bases and the J gene lost 4 bases, with 13 bases spanning the gap. CDR3 length: 15 amino acids. CDR3 amino acids: CASSSTSRVTGELFF. As DNA, the CDR3 is TGTGCCAGCAGCTCAACCTCCCGGGTCACCGGGGAGCTGTTTTTT.

The chain carries TRBV7-2 and TRBJ1-6; no firm D call. Trimming took 5 bases from V and 0 from J, leaving 17 bases between them. This CDR3 spans 18 amino acids. Germline CDR1 is SGHTA and CDR2 is FQGNSA. CDR3 DNA sequence: TGTGCCAGCAGCCCGAGCCTTGGGCAGGCCTCCTATAATTCACCCCTCCACTTT. Its translation: CASSPSLGQASYNSPLHF.

This clone was observed once. This chain uses TRBV4-2 with TRBJ2-5, with a tentative D call TRBD2 (7 bases). V was shortened by 5 bases and J by 1 base, with 14 bases between the two germline ends. The CDR3 is made up of 15 amino acids. Germline V gene lookup returns CDR1 LGHNA and CDR2 YNFKEQ. The CDR3 coding sequence is TGTGCCAGCAGCTCCGTGGGGGGGCCCCAAGAGACCCAGTACTTC. This translates into CASSSVGGPQETQYF.

The chain combines TRBV5-5 with TRBJ2-2; TRBD1 aligns across 8 bases. In germline, CDR1 is SGHKS, CDR2 YYEKEE (reference sequence). V gave up 1 base and J gave up 8 bases; unmatched junction bases: 10. This CDR3 spans 16 amino acids. The CDR3: CASSLYPDRVGGELFF. In nucleotides, the CDR3 is TGTGCCAGCAGCTTGTACCCGGACAGGGTCGGAGGGGAGCTGTTTTTT.

For this clone: This sample also contains other DNA sequences that code for the same CDR3. The genes are TRBV7-9 and TRBJ1-5; TRBD1 is a possible D gene (5 bases). V was trimmed by 6 bases and J by 1 base, leaving 10 bases between them. This CDR3 is 14 amino acids long. Germline V gene sequence: CDR1 SEHNR, CDR2 FQNEAQ (reference sequence). As DNA, the CDR3 is TGTGCCAGCAGTCCGGGGGGGAGCAATCAGCCCCAGCATTTT. Residues: CASSPGGSNQPQHF.

This clone was seen only once. The genes are TRBV18 and TRBJ1-5, with TRBD1 as a possible D gene (5 bases). Germline assignment: CDR1 KGHSH and CDR2 LQKENI. The CDR3 covers 16 residues. Trimming left V 3 bases short and J 0 bases short, with 12 bases between. CDR3 nucleotides: TGTGCCAGCTCACCGACGGGACTTAATAGCAATCAGCCCCAGCATTTT. This gives the protein CASSPTGLNSNQPQHF.

This clone occurred once. The chain uses TRBV29-1 and TRBJ1-2, with TRBD1 as a possible D gene (6 bases). The CDR3 length is 17 residues. V was trimmed by 1 base and J by 0 bases, leaving 18 bases between them. The germline V gene has CDR1 SQVTM and CDR2 ANQGSEA. The CDR3 nucleotides are TGCAGCGTTGAAGGGGTCGCAGGGGCGGTTACTAACTATGGCTACACCTTC. Translating gives CSVEGVAGAVTNYGYTF.

The rearrangement links TRBV5-4 to TRBJ2-1; 11 positions agree with TRBD2. This CDR3 has 16 amino acids. Germline lookup yields CDR1 SGHNT and CDR2 YYREEE (reference sequence). J lost 5 bases, V lost 3 bases, and 7 bases had no gene match. CDR3 DNA: TGTGCCAGCAGCTCCCCACTAGCGGGGGCCAACAATGAGCAGTTCTTC. Its translation is CASSSPLAGANNEQFF.

The chain is built from TRBV6-4 and TRBJ2-3; 7 bases map to TRBD1. The V gene's germline CDR1 is MRHNA and CDR2 SNTAGT. This CDR3 contains 14 residues. Trimming took 6 bases from V and 5 from J; bases not matched to a gene: 8. CDR3 protein: CASSHRGGEDTQYF. The CDR3 region has the DNA TGTGCCAGCAGCCACAGGGGCGGTGAAGATACGCAGTATTTT.

Comment on this clone: At one end the junction does not follow the germline gene, possibly because of a read error. The gene calls are TRBV9 and TRBJ1-6; maybe TRBD1 (5 bases). This CDR3 has 14 amino acids. CDR1 is SGDLS, CDR2 YYNGEE, per germline. DNA of the CDR3: TGTGCCAGCAGCGTAGGACAGTCTAATTCACCCCCCCACTTT. Amino acid sequence: CASSVGQSNSPPHF.

The chain carries TRBV5-1 and TRBJ2-5; 9 bases line up with TRBD2. The junction had 4 bases not matched to a gene; V was cut back by 0 bases and J by 4 bases. The CDR3 contains 15 residues. Germline V CDR1 and CDR2: SGHRS, YFSETQ. As DNA, the CDR3 is TGCGCCAGCAGCTTGGCTGCGCGGGAGGGAGAGACCCAGTACTTC. As protein: CASSLAAREGETQYF.

V is TRBV7-2 and J is TRBJ2-3; 10 bases align to TRBD1. Germline CDR1 and CDR2: SGHTA and FQGNSA. The J segment lost 5 bases and the V segment lost 4 bases, leaving 9 bases of the junction unmatched. The CDR3 is 16 amino acids. The CDR3 loop reads CASSSSDRGLRDTQYF. The CDR3 DNA reads TGTGCCAGCAGCTCCTCAGACAGGGGGCTTAGAGATACGCAGTATTTT.

The rearrangement joins TRBV5-8 to TRBJ1-2; D is unclear. The length of the CDR3 is 14 residues. The V end was cut by 5 bases, the J end by 2 bases, with 13 bases between. Looked up from germline, CDR1 is SGHTS and CDR2 is YDEGEE. The CDR3 DNA is TGTGCCAGCAGTAGACCGGGTCCAAACTATGGCTACACCTTC. Its translation is CASSRPGPNYGYTF.

J is TRBJ1-1 and V is TRBV6-5; D might be TRBD1 (5 bases). The CDR3 is 12 amino acids. V lost 6 bases and J lost 6, with 11 bases in between. Germline CDR1 and CDR2: MNHEY and SVGAGI. The CDR3: CASSPGIPEAFF. As DNA, the CDR3 is TGTGCCAGCAGCCCAGGGATTCCTGAAGCTTTCTTT.

This clone appeared once. V is TRBV5-1 and J is TRBJ2-3; possibly TRBD2 for D (6 bases). The CDR3 totals 16 residues. V was trimmed by 0 bases and J by 3 bases, leaving 14 bases between them. Germline-derived CDR1 and CDR2 are SGHRS and YFSETQ. The DNA for the CDR3 is TGCGCCAGCAGCTTGGAGGCAGGGAGGAGGACAGATACGCAGTATTTT. Translated, it gives CASSLEAGRRTDTQYF.

This chain joins TRBV30 and TRBJ2-3; 8 bases match TRBD2. V was pared by 2 bases and J by 2 bases, with 6 bases of the junction left unmatched. The CDR3 sequence is 15 residues long. The germline V gene has CDR1 GTSNPN and CDR2 SVGIG (reference sequence). This CDR3 reads CAWSLKAGVTDTQYF. CDR3 DNA sequence: TGTGCCTGGAGTCTCAAAGCGGGGGTCACAGATACGCAGTATTTT.

The chain carries TRBV5-6 and TRBJ1-4, with 9 bases lining up with TRBD1. Germline loops: CDR1 SGHDT, CDR2 YYEEEE. V shed 3 bases and J 8 bases; nucleotides not matched to a gene: 11. This CDR3 is built from 16 residues. The CDR3 nucleotides are TGTGCCAGCAGCTCCTCGCGGACAGGGGAGGGAGAAAAACTGTTTTTT. Translation: CASSSSRTGEGEKLFF.

The chain carries TRBV30 and TRBJ1-4; D is possibly TRBD1 (5 bases). Looked up from germline, CDR1 is GTSNPN and CDR2 is SVGIG (reference sequence). There are 14 residues in the CDR3. The CDR3 loop is CAASPGGRNEKLFF. For the CDR3, the DNA is TGTGCTGCCAGTCCGGGGGGAAGAAATGAAAAACTGTTTTTT.

The chain is built from TRBV2 and TRBJ1-5, with a tentative D call TRBD1 (5 bases). The CDR3 sequence is 15 residues long. The V end was cut by 4 bases, the J end by 2 bases, with 12 bases between. Germline V lookup: CDR1 SNHLY, CDR2 FYNNEI. The CDR3 is CASSVWGEGNQPQHF. As DNA, the CDR3 is TGTGCCAGCAGTGTTTGGGGGGAGGGCAATCAGCCCCAGCATTTT. The complete variable domain, with remaining parts taken from reference TRBV2 and TRBJ1-5, reads EPEVTQTPSHQVTQMGQEVILRCVPISNHLYFYWYRQILGQKVEFLVSFYNNEISEKSEIFDDQFSVERPDGSNFTLKIRSTKLEDSAMYFCASSVWGEGNQPQHFGDGTRLSIL.

V usage is TRBV30 and J usage is TRBJ1-1; D remains ambiguous. Trimming took 1 base from V and 5 from J, leaving 11 bases between them. From germline, CDR1 is GTSNPN and CDR2 SVGIG (reference sequence). The CDR3 consists of 13 residues. The CDR3 spells CAWSGNTGTEAFF. The DNA of the CDR3 is TGTGCCTGGAGTGGCAACACGGGGACTGAAGCTTTCTTT.

This chain links TRBV5-6 with TRBJ2-7, with D possibly being TRBD1 (6 bases). The germline V gene has CDR1 SGHDT and CDR2 YYEEEE. V lost 1 base and J 7 bases, leaving 15 bases between the germline ends. This CDR3 is 14 amino acids long. DNA for the CDR3: TGTGCCAGCAGCTTGTGGTCAGGGGCAGGGGAGCAGTACTTC. Translation gives CASSLWSGAGEQYF. The full variable domain, its missing parts supplied by reference TRBV5-6 and TRBJ2-7, is DAGVTQSPTHLIKTRGQQVTLRCSPKSGHDTVSWYQQALGQGPQFIFQYYEEEERQRGNFPDRFSGHQFPNYSSELNVNALLLGDSALYLCASSLWSGAGEQYFGPGTRLTVT.

A single count supports this clone. The DNA of the CDR3 is TGCGCCAGCAGCCACCCACCCGGGACTAGCGCTTACAATGAGCAGTTCTTC. It codes for CASSHPPGTSAYNEQFF. The rearrangement joins TRBV4-3 to TRBJ2-1; 10 bases agree with TRBD2. The germline V gene has CDR1 LGHNA and CDR2 YSLEER. V shed 3 bases, J shed 4 bases, and the junction held 9 bases outside the gene matches. This CDR3 is built from 17 residues.